This T cell receptor beta chain was captured by sequencing in a study of molecular identifiers for immune sequencing clone quantification. The CDR3 covers 15 residues. Germline CDR1 MDHEN, CDR2 SYDVKM. With 10 bases clipped from V and 7 bases from J, the junction kept 10 bases outside the gene matches. TCRdb fed the PCR reads into MiXCR, producing one record per CDR3 protein. The profile shows over 85,000 distinct CDR3 sequences, approximately 25% of them singletons. Only a few counts were recorded for this clonotype. A clone one base away is much larger, so this may be a read error. The origin of this receptor is a human donor in good health. Some libraries in this study had Jurkat cell RNA spiked in. The V gene is TRBV28, the J gene TRBJ2-3; 14 bases match TRBD2. Sequencing input: naive CD8+ T cells from blood, with Jurkat cell RNA spiked in. Indicated subset: FACS-sorted CD8+CD4-CCR7+CD45RA+ naive T cells. The CDR3 sequence is CANIQGLAGGNTQYF. The CDR3 bases are TGTGCCAACATCCAAGGACTAGCGGGAGGAAATACGCAGTATTTT.